These 7 T cell receptor beta chains originate from one sample sequenced in a study of T cell responses to AZD1222 COVID-19 vaccine. Profiled with immunoSEQ multiplex PCR; TCRdb holds only in-frame clones, not every one. This sample carries 130,000 or so clones, roughly nine tenths of them seen once, and the ten largest clones take under 4.5%. The sequencing used peripheral blood, collected 28 days after the second AZD1222 dose. These receptors were obtained from an adult who received the AZD1222 COVID-19 vaccine.

The chain combines TRBV6-2 or TRBV6-3 with TRBJ2-7; D unclear. Between the trimmed V and J ends, which lost 2 bases and 3 bases, there was a span of 11 bases. CDR3 size: 14 residues. The germline gives CDR1 MNHEY, CDR2 SVGEGT. DNA of the CDR3: TGTGCCAGCAGTTACGCATCTCCCAACTACGAGCAGTACTTC. Protein: CASSYASPNYEQYF.

The chain couples TRBV23-1 to TRBJ1-6; D is perhaps TRBD1 (5 bases). TRBV23-1 is an ORF for which the function is uncertain. The CDR3 is 17 amino acids. V gave up 2 bases and J gave up 7 bases, with 18 bases separating them. This chain's CDR3 is CASSQRGERWPNSPLHF. For the CDR3, the DNA is TGCGCCAGCAGTCAACGGGGGGAAAGGTGGCCCAATTCACCCCTCCACTTT.

The chain links TRBV6-2 or TRBV6-3 to TRBJ1-1; D call uncertain. Trimming left V 0 bases short and J 1 base short, with 9 bases between. The CDR3 totals 15 residues. The germline CDR1 and CDR2 sequences are MNHEY and SVGEGT. In DNA form, the CDR3 reads TGTGCCAGCAGTTACTCGTGGGCGAGGAACACTGAAGCTTTCTTT. Its translation is CASSYSWARNTEAFF.

This clone came up once. The V call is TRBV7-9, the J call TRBJ2-2, with a weak D call TRBD2 (6 bases). The CDR3 covers 12 residues. Germline CDR1 is SEHNR and CDR2 is FQNEAQ (reference sequence). V shed 11 bases and J shed 5 bases, with 12 bases lying between them. Here the CDR3 DNA reads TGTGCCGCCGCCCGGGGGACCGGGGAGCTGTTTTTT. The encoded protein is CAAARGTGELFF.

The chain joins TRBV4-1 to TRBJ2-7, with D uncertain. Germline V gene data show CDR1 as MGHRA and CDR2 as YSYEKL. The V and J ends lost 4 bases and 3 bases respectively, with 7 bases between them. The CDR3 loop spans 12 amino acids. DNA for the CDR3: TGCGCCAGCAGCCCAGACAACTACGAGCAGTACTTC. As protein: CASSPDNYEQYF.

This chain connects TRBV27 to TRBJ2-6; a possible D gene is TRBD1 (5 bases). Trimming removed 5 bases at V and 5 bases at J, with 13 bases between. This CDR3 is 15 amino acids long. The germline CDR1 and CDR2 sequences are MNHEY and SMNVEV (reference sequence). DNA for the CDR3: TGTGCCAGCAGTCTTGACAGTTCCTGGGCCAACGTCCTGACTTTC. The encoded protein is CASSLDSSWANVLTF.

The chain uses TRBV5-1 and TRBJ1-2; possibly TRBD1 for D (6 bases). This CDR3 is built from 18 residues. Trimming pared 0 bases from V and 2 bases from J, leaving 20 bases between. The germline V gene encodes CDR1 SGHRS and CDR2 YFSETQ. The chain's CDR3 is CASSLDGVGRGRNYGYTF. DNA for the CDR3: TGCGCCAGCAGCTTGGATGGCGTCGGGCGGGGGCGGAACTATGGCTACACCTTC.